Following are 3 T cell receptor beta chains from one sample sequenced in a study of beta chain features in type 1 diabetes. Expressed TCRB transcripts were sequenced because the isolated RNA had all been reverse transcribed beforehand. Repertoires were generated with immunoSEQ multiplex PCR, while TCRdb's copy carries only in-frame clones and drops some. The profile shows around 150,000 clones, 6% to 7.5% of them singletons. Sequencing was done on a sample of central memory CD4+ T cells from blood. Every receptor here comes from a woman aged 30 to 39 in good health.

This clone has just a few counts. The genes are TRBV5-6 and TRBJ2-3; tentatively, D is TRBD2 (6 bases). The germline gives CDR1 SGHDT, CDR2 YYEEEE. This CDR3 region has 15 residues. V was pared by 6 bases and J by 0 bases, with 14 bases between. CDR3 protein: CASTRYSGSTDTQYF. The DNA of the CDR3 is TGTGCCAGCACCAGATACAGCGGGAGCACAGATACGCAGTATTTT.

This clone has more than one count but fewer than ten. In DNA form, the CDR3 reads TGTGCCAGCAGTCCGACAGGGGCAACTAATGAAAAACTGTTTTTT. This encodes CASSPTGATNEKLFF. The rearrangement joins TRBV28 to TRBJ1-4, with 8 bases matching TRBD1. The CDR3 extends over 15 amino acids. V shed 5 bases, J shed 0 bases, and the junction held 2 bases outside the gene matches. In germline, CDR1 is MDHEN, CDR2 SYDVKM. The variable domain in full, with the rest retrieved from reference TRBV28 and TRBJ1-4, is DVKVTQSSRYLVKRTGEKVFLECVQDMDHENMFWYRQDPGLGLRLIYFSYDVKMKEKGDIPEGYSVSREKKERFSLILESASTNQTSMYLCASSPTGATNEKLFFGSGTQLSVL.

This clone has ten or more counts. Written as DNA, the CDR3 is TGTGCCACCAGCTGGGGTGACAGTTATCAGCCCCAGCATTTT. This codes for CATSWGDSYQPQHF. The V gene is TRBV15, the J gene TRBJ1-5, with D maybe TRBD1 (5 bases). CDR1 is LNHNV and CDR2 is YYDKDF in the germline V gene (reference sequence). V lost 5 bases and J lost 5, with 13 bases in between. CDR3 length equals 14 residues.